This T cell receptor beta chain appears in the sequencing data of a study of cytomegalovirus exposure and HLA in healthy donors. Primers included in the PCR were 60 Vbeta and 13 Jbeta primers. Using immunoSEQ multiplex PCR, the repertoire was profiled, and TCRdb retains in-frame clones only, with some absent. There are 180,000 or so clones in the sample; 80% occur only once, and approximately 2% lies in the top ten. The source of this sequence is a woman aged 25 to 39 in good health and CMV-seronegative. The sample consisted of PBMCs.

CDR3 in amino acids: CASSLVGGGPYNEQFF. The CDR3 nucleotides are TGCGCCAGCAGCTTGGTCGGCGGGGGGCCCTACAATGAGCAGTTCTTC. This chain uses TRBV5-1 with TRBJ2-1; 8 bases agree with TRBD2. This CDR3 comprises 16 residues. The germline CDR1 and CDR2 sequences are SGHRS and YFSETQ. V gave up 0 bases and J gave up 2 bases; unmatched junction bases: 4.